The clone carrying this T cell receptor (beta chain) was picked up a small number of times. Antigen specificity is unknown. This entry comes from a study of cytomegalovirus exposure and HLA in healthy donors. Study details: Earlier results showed 90 million to 120 million unique TCR beta sequences derived from some 190 million T cells.

V was shortened by 3 bases and J by 4 bases, with 18 bases between the two germline ends. CDR1 and CDR2 from the germline V gene are SGHTA and FQGNSA. The length of the CDR3 is 16 residues. Study findings and constraints: Associated with HLA alleles at 0.05 false discovery rate in a later analysis were about 17,000 TCR beta sequences.

Both 60 Vbeta primers and 13 Jbeta primers went into the PCR. The repertoire was sequenced with immunoSEQ multiplex PCR; TCRdb's copy has only in-frame clones and lacks some. This table has some 150,000 clones, 76% appearing once. The sequencing sample was made of PBMCs. This sequence joins TRBV7-2 and TRBJ2-5, with D perhaps TRBD1 (6 bases). The receptor comes from a female donor in good health and CMV-seronegative. The CDR3, as DNA: TGTGCCAGCAGCTTTGGGTGGCCAGGGGAGCGAGAGACCCAGTACTTC. Protein sequence: CASSFGWPGERETQYF. Supplemented by reference TRBV7-2 and TRBJ2-5, the full variable domain reads GAGVSQSPSNKVTEKGKDVELRCDPISGHTALYWYRQSLGQGLEFLIYFQGNSAPDKSGLPSDRFSAERTGGSVSTLTIQRTQQEDSAVYLCASSFGWPGERETQYFGPGTRLLVL.